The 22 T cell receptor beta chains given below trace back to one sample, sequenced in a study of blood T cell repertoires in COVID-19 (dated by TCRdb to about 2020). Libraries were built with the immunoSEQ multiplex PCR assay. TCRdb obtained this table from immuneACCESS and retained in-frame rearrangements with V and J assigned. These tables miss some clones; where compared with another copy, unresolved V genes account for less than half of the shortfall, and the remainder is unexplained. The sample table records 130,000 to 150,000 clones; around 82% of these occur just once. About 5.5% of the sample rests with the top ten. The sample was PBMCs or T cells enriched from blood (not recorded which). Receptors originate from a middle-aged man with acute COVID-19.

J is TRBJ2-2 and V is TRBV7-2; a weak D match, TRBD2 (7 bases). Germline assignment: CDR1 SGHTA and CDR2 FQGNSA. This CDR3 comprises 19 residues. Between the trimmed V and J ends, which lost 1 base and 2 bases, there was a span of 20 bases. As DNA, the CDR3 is TGTGCCAGCAGCTTAGAGGGGGGGAGGCCTAGCGGAAACACCGGGGAGCTGTTTTTT. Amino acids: CASSLEGGRPSGNTGELFF.

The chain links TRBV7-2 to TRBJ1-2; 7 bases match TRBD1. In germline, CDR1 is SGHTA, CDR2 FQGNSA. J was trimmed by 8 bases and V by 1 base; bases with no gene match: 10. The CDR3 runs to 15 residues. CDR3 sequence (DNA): TGTGCCAGCAGCTTAGGCCAGGGGGAATTTGGAGGCTACACCTTC. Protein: CASSLGQGEFGGYTF.

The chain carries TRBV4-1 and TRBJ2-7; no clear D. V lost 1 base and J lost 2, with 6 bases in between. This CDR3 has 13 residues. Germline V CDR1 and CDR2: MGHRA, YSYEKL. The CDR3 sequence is CASSQVQAYEQYF. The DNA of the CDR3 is TGCGCCAGCAGCCAAGTACAAGCCTACGAGCAGTACTTC.

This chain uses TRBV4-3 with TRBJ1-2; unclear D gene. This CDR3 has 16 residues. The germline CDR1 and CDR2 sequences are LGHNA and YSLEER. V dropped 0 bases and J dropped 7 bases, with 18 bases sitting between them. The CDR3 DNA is TGCGCCAGCAGCCAAGATCCCGCCGGGGATCGTGGTGGCTACACCTTC. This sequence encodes CASSQDPAGDRGGYTF.

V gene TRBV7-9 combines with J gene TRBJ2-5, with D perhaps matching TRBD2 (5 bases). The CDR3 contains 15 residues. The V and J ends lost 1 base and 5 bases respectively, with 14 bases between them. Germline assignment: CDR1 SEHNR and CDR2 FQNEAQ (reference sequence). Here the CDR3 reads CASSLGADDLETQYF. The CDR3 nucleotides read TGTGCCAGCAGCTTAGGAGCGGACGACCTGGAGACCCAGTACTTC.

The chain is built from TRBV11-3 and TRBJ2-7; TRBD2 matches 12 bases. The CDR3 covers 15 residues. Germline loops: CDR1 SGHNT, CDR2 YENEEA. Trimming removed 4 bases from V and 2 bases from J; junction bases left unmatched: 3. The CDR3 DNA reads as TGTGCCAGCAGCTCCTCTAGCGGGGGGGCCTACGAGCAGTACTTC. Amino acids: CASSSSSGGAYEQYF. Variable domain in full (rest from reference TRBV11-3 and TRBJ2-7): EAGVVQSPRYKIIEKKQPVAFWCNPISGHNTLYWYLQNLGQGPELLIRYENEEAVDDSQLPKDRFSAERLKGVDSTLKIQPAELGDSAVYLCASSSSSGGAYEQYFGPGTRLTVT.

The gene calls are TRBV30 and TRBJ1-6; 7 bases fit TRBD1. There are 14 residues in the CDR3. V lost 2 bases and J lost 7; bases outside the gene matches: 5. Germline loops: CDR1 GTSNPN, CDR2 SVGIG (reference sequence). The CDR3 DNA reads TGTGCCTGGAGTAAGGGACAGACCAATTCACCCCTCCACTTT. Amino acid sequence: CAWSKGQTNSPLHF.

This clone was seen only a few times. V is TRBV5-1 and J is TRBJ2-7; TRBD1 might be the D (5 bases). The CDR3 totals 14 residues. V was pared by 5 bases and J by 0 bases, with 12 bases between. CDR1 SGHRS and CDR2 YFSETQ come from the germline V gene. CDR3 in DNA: TGCGCCAGCAGGCTCGACGGACACTCCTACGAGCAGTACTTC. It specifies CASRLDGHSYEQYF. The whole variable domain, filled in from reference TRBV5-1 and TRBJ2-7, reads KAGVTQTPRYLIKTRGQQVTLSCSPISGHRSVSWYQQTPGQGLQFLFEYFSETQRNKGNFPGRFSGRQFSNSRSEMNVSTLELGDSALYLCASRLDGHSYEQYFGPGTRLTVT.

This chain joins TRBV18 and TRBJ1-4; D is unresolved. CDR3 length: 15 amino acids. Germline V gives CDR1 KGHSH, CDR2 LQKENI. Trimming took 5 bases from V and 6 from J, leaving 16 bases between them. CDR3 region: CASSSESQPHEKLFF. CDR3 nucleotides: TGTGCCAGCTCATCCGAATCACAACCGCATGAAAAACTGTTTTTT.

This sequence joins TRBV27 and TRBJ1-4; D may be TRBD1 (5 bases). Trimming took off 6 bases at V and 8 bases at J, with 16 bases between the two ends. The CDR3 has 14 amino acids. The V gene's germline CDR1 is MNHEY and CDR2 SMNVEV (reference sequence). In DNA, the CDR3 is TGTGCCAGCAGCCTTCGCTCAGGGTGGGAAAAACTGTTTTTT. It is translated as CASSLRSGWEKLFF. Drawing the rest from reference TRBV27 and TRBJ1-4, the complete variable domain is EAQVTQNPRYLITVTGKKLTVTCSQNMNHEYMSWYRQDPGLGLRQIYYSMNVEVTDKGDVPEGYKVSRKEKRNFPLILESPSPNQTSLYFCASSLRSGWEKLFFGSGTQLSVL.

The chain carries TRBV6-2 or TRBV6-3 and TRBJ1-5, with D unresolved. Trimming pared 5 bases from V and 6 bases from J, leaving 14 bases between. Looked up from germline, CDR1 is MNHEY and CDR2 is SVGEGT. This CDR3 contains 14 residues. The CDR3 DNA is TGTGCCAGCAGTCCCCTGATGGTAGCTCAGCCCCAGCATTTT. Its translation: CASSPLMVAQPQHF.

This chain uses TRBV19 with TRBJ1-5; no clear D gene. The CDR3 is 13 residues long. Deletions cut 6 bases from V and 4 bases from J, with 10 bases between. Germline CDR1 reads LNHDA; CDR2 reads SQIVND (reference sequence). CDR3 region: CASSRRENQPQHF. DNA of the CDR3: TGTGCCAGTAGCCGACGGGAGAATCAGCCCCAGCATTTT.

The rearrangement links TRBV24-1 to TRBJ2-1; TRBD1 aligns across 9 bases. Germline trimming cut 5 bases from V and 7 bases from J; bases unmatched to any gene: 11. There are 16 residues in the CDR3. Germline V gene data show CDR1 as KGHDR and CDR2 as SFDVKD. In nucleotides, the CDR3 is TGTGCCACCAGTGTTTCGTTCGGGACAGGGAGGAATGAGCAGTTCTTC. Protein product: CATSVSFGTGRNEQFF.

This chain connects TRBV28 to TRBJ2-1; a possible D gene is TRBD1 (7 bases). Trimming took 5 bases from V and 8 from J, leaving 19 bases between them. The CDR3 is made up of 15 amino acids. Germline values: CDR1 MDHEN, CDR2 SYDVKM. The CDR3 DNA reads TGTGCCAGCAGTGTTAACAGGGGAGGTTTGGATGAGCAGTTCTTC. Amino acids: CASSVNRGGLDEQFF.

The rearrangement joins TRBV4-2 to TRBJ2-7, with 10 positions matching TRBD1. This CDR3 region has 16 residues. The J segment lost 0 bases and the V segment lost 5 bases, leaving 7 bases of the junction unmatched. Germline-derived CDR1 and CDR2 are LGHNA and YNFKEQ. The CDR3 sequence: CASSSHRDRGSYEQYF. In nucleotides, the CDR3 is TGTGCCAGCAGCAGTCACCGGGACAGGGGCTCCTACGAGCAGTACTTC.

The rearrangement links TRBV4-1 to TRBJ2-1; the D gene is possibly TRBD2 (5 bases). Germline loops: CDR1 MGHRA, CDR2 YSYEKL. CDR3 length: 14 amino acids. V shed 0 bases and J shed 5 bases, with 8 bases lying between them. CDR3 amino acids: CASSQEEADNEQFF. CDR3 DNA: TGCGCCAGCAGCCAAGAGGAGGCAGACAATGAGCAGTTCTTC.

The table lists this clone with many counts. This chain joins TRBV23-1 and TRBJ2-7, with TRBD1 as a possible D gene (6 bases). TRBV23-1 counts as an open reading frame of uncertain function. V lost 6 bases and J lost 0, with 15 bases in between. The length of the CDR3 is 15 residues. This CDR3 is CASRSKTGSSYEQYF. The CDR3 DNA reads TGCGCCAGCAGGTCAAAAACAGGGAGCTCCTACGAGCAGTACTTC.

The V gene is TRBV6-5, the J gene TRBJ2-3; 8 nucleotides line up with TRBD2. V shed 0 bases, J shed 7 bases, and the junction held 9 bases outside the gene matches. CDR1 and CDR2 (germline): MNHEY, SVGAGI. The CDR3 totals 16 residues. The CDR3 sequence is CASSYSRRGGGYTQYF. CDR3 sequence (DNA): TGTGCCAGCAGTTACTCCCGAAGGGGCGGGGGGTATACGCAGTATTTT.

CDR3: CASSFLPGTVSYNEQFF. The CDR3 nucleotides are TGTGCCAGCAGCTTTTTGCCAGGGACTGTCTCCTACAATGAGCAGTTCTTC. The chain carries TRBV7-2 and TRBJ2-1; a weak D match, TRBD2 (6 bases). This CDR3 spans 17 amino acids. V was clipped by 3 bases and J by 0 bases, with 15 bases between them. CDR1 and CDR2 (germline): SGHTA, FQGNSA.

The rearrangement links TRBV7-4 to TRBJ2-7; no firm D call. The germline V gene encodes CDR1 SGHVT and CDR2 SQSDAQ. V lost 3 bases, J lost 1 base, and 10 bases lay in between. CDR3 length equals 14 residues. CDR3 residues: CASSLPEPSYEQYF. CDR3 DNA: TGTGCCAGCAGCTTGCCGGAGCCTTCCTACGAGCAGTACTTC.

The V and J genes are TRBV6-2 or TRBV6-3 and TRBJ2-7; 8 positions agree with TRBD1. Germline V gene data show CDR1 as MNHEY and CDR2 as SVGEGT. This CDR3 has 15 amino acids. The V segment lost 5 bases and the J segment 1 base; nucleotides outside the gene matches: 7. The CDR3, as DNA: TGTGCCAGCAGTGACGGACAGGGTACATCCTACGAGCAGTACTTC. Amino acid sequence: CASSDGQGTSYEQYF.

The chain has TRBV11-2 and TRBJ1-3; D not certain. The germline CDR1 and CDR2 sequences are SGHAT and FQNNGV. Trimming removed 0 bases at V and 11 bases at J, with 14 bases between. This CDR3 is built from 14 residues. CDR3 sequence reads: CASSLEPSPFAIYF. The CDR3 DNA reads TGTGCCAGCAGCTTAGAGCCCAGTCCTTTCGCCATATATTTT.